These 13 T cell receptor beta chains were sequenced from one sample in a study of cytotoxic CD8 clonotypes in ibrutinib-treated CLL. Using immunoSEQ multiplex PCR, the repertoire was profiled, and TCRdb retains in-frame clones only, with some absent. The table has roughly 200,000 clones, 65% to 80% seen once; the top ten hold 5.5% to 7%. The sequencing here drew on PBMCs, taken after 12 months of ibrutinib treatment. These receptors came from a human donor with chronic lymphocytic leukemia.

A few counts support this clone. This rearrangement joins TRBV6-1 to TRBJ1-1, with D possibly TRBD1 on 5 matching bases. This CDR3 spans 15 amino acids. V was clipped by 6 bases and J by 0 bases, with 14 bases between them. The V gene's germline CDR1 is MNHNS and CDR2 SASEGT. The CDR3 region is CASRWGRGMNTEAFF. CDR3 sequence (DNA): TGTGCCAGCAGGTGGGGGAGAGGGATGAACACTGAAGCTTTCTTT.

The chain combines TRBV5-4 with TRBJ2-1, with D possibly TRBD1 on 6 matching bases. The CDR3 covers 17 residues. Trimming pared 0 bases from V and 4 bases from J, leaving 17 bases between. The germline gives CDR1 SGHNT, CDR2 YYREEE (reference sequence). CDR3 sequence: CASSLAGQLIGYNEQFF. The CDR3 nucleotides read TGTGCCAGCAGCTTGGCCGGACAGCTCATAGGATACAATGAGCAGTTCTTC.

CDR3 nucleotide sequence: TGTGCCAGCTCACCACAGACAGGGTGGACGACTGAAGCTTTCTTT. It is translated as CASSPQTGWTTEAFF. The chain couples TRBV18 to TRBJ1-1; TRBD1 matches at 7 bases. Trimming took 1 base from V and 5 from J; bases not matched to a gene: 7. The CDR3 contains 15 residues. Germline V CDR1 and CDR2: KGHSH, LQKENI.

The chain carries TRBV2 and TRBJ1-1; D remains unclear. Per germline, CDR1 SNHLY and CDR2 FYNNEI. The length of the CDR3 is 14 residues. Trimming shortened V by 6 bases and J by 0 bases, and 11 bases separated the two germline ends. CDR3 in amino acids: CASRTERLNTEAFF. The CDR3 nucleotides read TGTGCCAGCAGGACCGAAAGGTTGAACACTGAAGCTTTCTTT. Supplemented by reference TRBV2 and TRBJ1-1, the full variable domain reads EPEVTQTPSHQVTQMGQEVILRCVPISNHLYFYWYRQILGQKVEFLVSFYNNEISEKSEIFDDQFSVERPDGSNFTLKIRSTKLEDSAMYFCASRTERLNTEAFFGQGTRLTVV.

This clone was seen more than once but under ten times. The J gene is TRBJ2-3, the V gene TRBV5-1; 8 nucleotides agree with TRBD2. CDR1 and CDR2 (germline): SGHRS, YFSETQ. The CDR3 consists of 13 residues. The trim removed 5 bases at V and 3 bases at J, leaving 2 bases unmatched. The CDR3 DNA is TGCGCCAGCAGGCGGGGGGCTACAGATACGCAGTATTTT. Amino acids: CASRRGATDTQYF. Looking up the rest from reference TRBV5-1 and TRBJ2-3 gives the full variable domain: KAGVTQTPRYLIKTRGQQVTLSCSPISGHRSVSWYQQTPGQGLQFLFEYFSETQRNKGNFPGRFSGRQFSNSRSEMNVSTLELGDSALYLCASRRGATDTQYFGPGTRLTVL.

CDR3 nucleotide sequence: TGTGCCAGCAGCGTAAGACCGTCCGAGACCCAGTACTTC. As protein: CASSVRPSETQYF. V is TRBV5-6 and J is TRBJ2-5, with D unclear. CDR1 is SGHDT, CDR2 YYEEEE, per germline. The CDR3 is 13 amino acids. Trimming took 4 bases from V and 5 from J, leaving 12 bases between them.

This clone was observed a few times. J is TRBJ2-1 and V is TRBV7-2; either TRBD1 or TRBD2 may fit D (5 bases each). The CDR3 covers 14 residues. Trimming pared 3 bases from V and 8 bases from J, leaving 14 bases between. The germline gives CDR1 SGHTA, CDR2 FQGNSA. This CDR3 reads CASSFSPLGDEQFF. The CDR3 DNA reads TGTGCCAGCAGCTTTAGCCCGTTGGGGGATGAGCAGTTCTTC. Drawing the rest from reference TRBV7-2 and TRBJ2-1, the complete variable domain is GAGVSQSPSNKVTEKGKDVELRCDPISGHTALYWYRQSLGQGLEFLIYFQGNSAPDKSGLPSDRFSAERTGGSVSTLTIQRTQQEDSAVYLCASSFSPLGDEQFFGPGTRLTVL.

This clone has more than one count but fewer than ten. The chain joins TRBV29-1 to TRBJ1-1; maybe TRBD1 (6 bases). Germline CDR1 SQVTM, CDR2 ANQGSEA. The V end lost 2 bases, the J end lost 5 bases, and 12 bases lay between the germline ends. The CDR3 sequence is 13 residues long. The CDR3 loop is CSVEKQGRTEAFF. The CDR3 DNA sequence: TGCAGCGTTGAAAAACAGGGCCGGACTGAAGCTTTCTTT.

The chain is built from TRBV9 and TRBJ2-1; D is undetermined. V lost 3 bases and J lost 8, with 12 bases in between. Germline V gives CDR1 SGDLS, CDR2 YYNGEE. The CDR3 runs to 13 residues. The CDR3 DNA is TGTGCCAGCAGCGACATGGTTAGTCATGAGCAGTTCTTC. The encoded protein is CASSDMVSHEQFF.

The CDR3 loop reads CASSQTVLAKNIQYF. The CDR3 region has the DNA TGTGCCAGCAGCCAGACAGTGTTAGCCAAAAACATTCAGTACTTC. The rearrangement uses TRBV6-5 and TRBJ2-4, with D perhaps TRBD1 (5 bases). Per the germline V gene, CDR1 is MNHEY and CDR2 is SVGAGI. Trimming shortened V by 6 bases and J by 0 bases, and 12 bases separated the two germline ends. The CDR3 is 15 amino acids.

As for this clone: In the same sample, other DNA sequences code for this CDR3. This chain connects TRBV7-3 to TRBJ2-1, with 11 bases lining up with TRBD2. This CDR3 spans 14 amino acids. Germline CDR1 reads SGHTA; CDR2 reads FQGTGA. V lost 6 bases to trimming and J lost 6 bases; unmatched junction nucleotides: 4. This CDR3 is CASSLAGGPNEQFF. DNA of the CDR3: TGTGCCAGCAGTTTAGCGGGAGGGCCCAATGAGCAGTTCTTC.

This clone has just a few counts. This sequence joins TRBV27 and TRBJ2-1; no definite D call. Trimming shortened V by 3 bases and J by 9 bases, and 15 bases separated the two germline ends. The CDR3 extends over 14 amino acids. CDR1 and CDR2 from the germline V gene are MNHEY and SMNVEV (reference sequence). The CDR3 spells CASSFVLGGREQFF. CDR3 in DNA: TGTGCCAGCAGTTTCGTCCTAGGCGGCCGTGAGCAGTTCTTC.

V and J are TRBV6-5 and TRBJ1-2; 7 nucleotides agree with TRBD1. From germline, CDR1 is MNHEY and CDR2 SVGAGI. J gave up 10 bases and V 0 bases, and 5 bases lay outside the gene matches. This CDR3 spans 13 amino acids. CDR3 nucleotides: TGTGCCAGCAGTTACTCGCTACAGGGGCCCTACACCTTC. It specifies CASSYSLQGPYTF.